This is a list of T cell receptor beta chains from one sample in a study of blood T cell repertoires in COVID-19. Here immunoSEQ multiplex PCR was the method, and the copy in TCRdb shows in-frame clones only, minus some. Of around 100,000 clones in the sample, around nine tenths were seen once. Material for sequencing was peripheral blood. These receptors all come from a man aged 40-50 years with acute or convalescent COVID-19. CDR3s include the opening cysteine and the closing phenylalanine or tryptophan. The D gene is left open where the match is weak. Clone size is given for some rows only: seen once, a few or many times, or a class if the clone is expanded.

TRBV3-1/TRBV3-2,TRBJ2-1,.,TRBD1,TGTGCCAGCAGCCAACGGACAGGGGTTTCCTCCTACAATGAGCAGTTCTTC,CASSQRTGVSSYNEQFF
TRBV3-1/TRBV3-2,TRBJ2-5,.,.,TGTGCCAGCAGCCAAGCTGGGCTCAACCAAGAGACCCAGTACTTC,CASSQAGLNQETQYF
TRBV5-1,TRBJ2-7,.,.,TGCGCCAGCAGCTTCGGTCGGGGGGCGGGCTACGAGCAGTACTTC,CASSFGRGAGYEQYF
TRBV30,TRBJ1-3,.,TRBD1,TGTGCCTTGACAGGGACCCACTCTGGAAACACCATATATTTT,CALTGTHSGNTIYF
TRBV6-5,TRBJ2-5,once,.,TGTGCCAGCAGCGTTAGCGGAGTGGAAGAGACCCAGTACTTC,CASSVSGVEETQYF
TRBV6-1,TRBJ2-2,.,TRBD1,TGTGCCAGCAGTGATTGGACAGGGGAATGGTTCACCGGGGAGCTGTTTTTT,CASSDWTGEWFTGELFF
TRBV13,TRBJ2-7,.,TRBD2,TGTGCCAGCAGCTCCAATCTCCTGGGACTAGCGGGAGGAACCGGCGAGCAGTACTTC,CASSSNLLGLAGGTGEQYF
TRBV6-5,TRBJ1-5,.,.,TGTGCCAGCAGTTACAGGGGGAATCAGCCCCAGCATTTT,CASSYRGNQPQHF
TRBV7-9,TRBJ1-1,.,.,TGTGCCAGCAGCTTAGAGAGGGATAGTTCTACCACTGAAGCTTTCTTT,CASSLERDSSTTEAFF
TRBV19,TRBJ1-3,.,.,TGTGCCAGTAGTATTAGGACTCCGGAAGGAAACACCATATATTTT,CASSIRTPEGNTIYF
TRBV10-3,TRBJ1-2,.,.,TGTGCCATCAGTGAGACCCGGGTCGGGGACTATGGCTACACCTTC,CAISETRVGDYGYTF
TRBV6-1,TRBJ2-7,.,TRBD1,TGTGCCAGCAGTGAGAACAGGGGGAACAACGAGCAGTACTTC,CASSENRGNNEQYF
TRBV14,TRBJ2-1,.,.,TGTGCCAGCAGCCAAGGGAGCGTGACCGATGAGCAGTTCTTC,CASSQGSVTDEQFF
TRBV30,TRBJ2-7,.,TRBD2,TGTGCCTGGAGTGTAACTAGCGGCTATTACGAGCAGTACTTC,CAWSVTSGYYEQYF
TRBV6-2/TRBV6-3,TRBJ2-1,.,TRBD1,TGTGCCAGCAGTCTCTGGACAGGGGGCATGAATGAGCAGTTCTTC,CASSLWTGGMNEQFF
TRBV6-5,TRBJ1-2,.,.,TGTGCCATCCTTACGGGGGTTGGCTACACCTTC,CAILTGVGYTF
TRBV2,TRBJ2-2,.,TRBD1,TGTGCCAGCATCCCGGACAGGGGTAGAACCGGGGAGCTGTTTTTT,CASIPDRGRTGELFF
TRBV11-2,TRBJ2-7,.,.,TGTGCCAGCAGCTTAGATAGTGGGACTGCCTACGAGCAGTACTTC,CASSLDSGTAYEQYF
TRBV6-5,TRBJ1-1,.,.,TGTGCCAGCAGTCCAGGGTTTGGAGCTTTCTTT,CASSPGFGAFF
TRBV19,TRBJ2-3,.,TRBD2,TGTGCCAGTAGTATCCGAAGCGGGACTAGCACAGATACGCAGTATTTT,CASSIRSGTSTDTQYF
TRBV11-2,TRBJ1-3,.,.,TGTGCCAGCAGCTTCCTTGGGGCTAGCTCTGGAAACACCATATATTTT,CASSFLGASSGNTIYF
TRBV12-3/TRBV12-4,TRBJ2-3,.,TRBD1,TGTGCCAGCAGTTTAGACAGGGGAACGCAGTATTTT,CASSLDRGTQYF
TRBV19,TRBJ1-5,few,TRBD1,TGTGCCAGTAGTTTTGTGGGACAGGGGGCTAGGCAGCCCCAGCATTTT,CASSFVGQGARQPQHF
TRBV9,TRBJ1-2,.,.,TGTGCCAGCAGCGTAGCTGTAGAGGGAAACTATGGCTACACCTTC,CASSVAVEGNYGYTF
TRBV4-1,TRBJ2-7,.,TRBD2,TGCGCCAGCAGCCAAGATACAGCGGGAGACCTCAGATACTTC,CASSQDTAGDLRYF
TRBV29-1,TRBJ1-4,.,TRBD1,TGCAGCGTCGGGACAGCTAACAATGAAAAACTGTTTTTT,CSVGTANNEKLFF
TRBV12-3/TRBV12-4,TRBJ2-7,once,TRBD1,TGTGCCAGCAGTTGGGGGACAGATTACGAGCAGTACTTC,CASSWGTDYEQYF
TRBV3-1/TRBV3-2,TRBJ2-1,.,TRBD1,TGTGCCAGCAGCCAACCAATGCGACAGGGGGTCTACAATGAGCAGTTCTTC,CASSQPMRQGVYNEQFF
TRBV30,TRBJ1-5,once,.,TGTGCCTGGAGCGGGTCCTTAAATCAGCCCCAGCATTTT,CAWSGSLNQPQHF
TRBV10-3,TRBJ2-1,.,TRBD1,TGTGCCATCAGCTTTGGGACAGGGGTAGTAAATGAGCAGTTCTTC,CAISFGTGVVNEQFF
TRBV10-1,TRBJ1-2,.,.,TGCGCCAGCAGTGGTAAGGTGACAGACAATGGCTACACCTTC,CASSGKVTDNGYTF
TRBV19,TRBJ2-4,.,.,TGTGCCAGTAGTGGGCCGGACAAAAACATTCAGTACTTC,CASSGPDKNIQYF
TRBV24-1,TRBJ2-2,many,.,TGTGCCACCAGTGATACCGGGACTCTCAAGGGCGGGGAGCTGTTTTTT,CATSDTGTLKGGELFF
TRBV7-2,TRBJ1-1,.,.,TGTGCCAGCAGCGACAGGAACACTGAAGCTTTCTTT,CASSDRNTEAFF
TRBV18,TRBJ2-3,once,.,TGTGCCAGCTCACCGAGCAGGGGACCTTCTAGCACAGATACGCAGTATTTT,CASSPSRGPSSTDTQYF
TRBV3-1/TRBV3-2,TRBJ1-1,.,TRBD1,TGTGCCAGCCTTCGACAGGGAAACACTGAAGCTTTCTTT,CASLRQGNTEAFF
TRBV7-2,TRBJ2-7,.,.,TGTGCCAGCAGCTTATGGGGGGGCACCCACTACGAGCAGTACTTC,CASSLWGGTHYEQYF
TRBV19,TRBJ1-2,.,.,TGTGCCAGTAGTATACCCCTACAGGGTAACTATGGCTACACCTTC,CASSIPLQGNYGYTF
TRBV7-4,TRBJ1-5,.,TRBD1,TGTGCCAGCAGCTTAGTCGGCTTGTCAGGGGGCGAGCAGCCCCAGCATTTT,CASSLVGLSGGEQPQHF
TRBV21-1,TRBJ2-1,.,.,TGTGCCAGCAGCCCCGGGACTAGCGGGGAGGACACCTACAATGAGCAGTTCTTC,CASSPGTSGEDTYNEQFF
TRBV27,TRBJ2-3,.,TRBD1,TGTGCCAGCAGTTTACGGGACAGGGGGCTTTCAGATACGCAGTATTTT,CASSLRDRGLSDTQYF
TRBV6-5,TRBJ2-7,.,.,TGTGCCAGCAGTCTTGGACAGCAGCCTTCCTACGAGCAGTACTTC,CASSLGQQPSYEQYF
TRBV29-1,TRBJ2-3,.,TRBD1,TGCAGCTCCCGAGACAGGGGCCACACAGATACGCAGTATTTT,CSSRDRGHTDTQYF
TRBV6-5,TRBJ2-7,.,TRBD1,TGTGCCAGCATTCCCCGGGACAGGGATACCTACGAGCAGTACTTC,CASIPRDRDTYEQYF
TRBV7-2,TRBJ1-5,.,.,TGTGCCAGCAGCTTAGCGTCGCGGTTCGATAGCAATCAGCCCCAGCATTTT,CASSLASRFDSNQPQHF
TRBV4-1,TRBJ1-1,few,.,TGCGCCAGCAGCCAAGCTTCCGCTTCAGGTGCGGCTTTCTTT,CASSQASASGAAFF
TRBV6-5,TRBJ1-2,.,.,TGTGCCAGCAGTTACAATCCGAGGGAAGGCTACACCTTC,CASSYNPREGYTF
TRBV7-2,TRBJ1-5,few,.,TGTGCCAGCAGCCCAACAGGGATCTATCAGCCCCAGCATTTT,CASSPTGIYQPQHF
TRBV12-3/TRBV12-4,TRBJ1-1,.,.,TGTGCCAGCAGTTTACAACAGAACACTGAAGCTTTCTTT,CASSLQQNTEAFF
TRBV11-2,TRBJ1-1,.,TRBD1,TGTGCCAGCAGCTTAGTAGGAGGGGGCGTGGATGAAGCTTTCTTT,CASSLVGGGVDEAFF
TRBV19,TRBJ1-3,.,.,TGTGCCAGTAGTATGAAGGGCGGCAGGGGCCAGAGCTCTGGAAACACCATATATTTT,CASSMKGGRGQSSGNTIYF
TRBV3-1/TRBV3-2,TRBJ1-2,.,TRBD1,TGTGCCAGCAGGATGGGACAGAATAACTATGGCTACACCTTC,CASRMGQNNYGYTF
TRBV19,TRBJ2-1,.,TRBD1,TGTGCCAGTAGTATGGGGACAGTGAAGTCCTACAATGAGCAGTTCTTC,CASSMGTVKSYNEQFF
TRBV6-5,TRBJ1-3,.,.,TGTGCCAGCTCCGAGGTTACTGGAAACACCATATATTTT,CASSEVTGNTIYF
TRBV7-9,TRBJ1-5,.,TRBD1,TGTGCCAGCAGCCGGGACAGAGATTATAGCAATCAGCCCCAGCATTTT,CASSRDRDYSNQPQHF
TRBV4-1,TRBJ1-1,.,TRBD1,TGCGCCAGCAGCCCCCTTGGGACAGGGATAACTGAAGCTTTCTTT,CASSPLGTGITEAFF
TRBV3-1/TRBV3-2,TRBJ1-1,.,TRBD1,TGTGCCAGCAGCCCGTACGGACAGGAGGGTACTGAAGCTTTCTTT,CASSPYGQEGTEAFF
TRBV27,TRBJ1-1,.,.,TGTGCCAGCAGTTTTGCGACTTTCGGTGAAGCTTTCTTT,CASSFATFGEAFF
TRBV27,TRBJ2-7,.,.,TGTGCCAGCAGCCACAATCAAGGGTGGACTGACTCCTACGAGCAGTACTTC,CASSHNQGWTDSYEQYF